A single T cell receptor (beta chain) is shown here with its context. Its antigen is not identified. Trimming removed 7 bases from V and 6 bases from J, with 12 bases in between. CDR1 and CDR2 (germline): MDHEN, SYDVKM. The CDR3 contains 13 residues. These data come from a study of shared clonotypes between healthy human individuals. Regarding the study as a whole: In contrast to clonotypes shared by all four donors, non-shared clonotypes had lower generation probabilities.

Here immunoSEQ multiplex PCR was the method, and the copy in TCRdb shows in-frame clones only, minus some. Here the sample spans almost 700,000 clones, 92% being singletons. Positive CCR7 selection of CD45RO-negative cells yielded the naive CD8 cells, and terminally differentiated effector memory CD45RA+ cells were excluded. The chain recombines TRBV28 with TRBJ2-2, with no clear D. The sample was naive CD8+ T cells sorted from blood. The clonotype comes from a man between 25 and 39 years old in good health. Here the CDR3 reads CASTLHGAGELFF. DNA for the CDR3: TGTGCCAGCACCCTACATGGGGCCGGGGAGCTGTTTTTT.